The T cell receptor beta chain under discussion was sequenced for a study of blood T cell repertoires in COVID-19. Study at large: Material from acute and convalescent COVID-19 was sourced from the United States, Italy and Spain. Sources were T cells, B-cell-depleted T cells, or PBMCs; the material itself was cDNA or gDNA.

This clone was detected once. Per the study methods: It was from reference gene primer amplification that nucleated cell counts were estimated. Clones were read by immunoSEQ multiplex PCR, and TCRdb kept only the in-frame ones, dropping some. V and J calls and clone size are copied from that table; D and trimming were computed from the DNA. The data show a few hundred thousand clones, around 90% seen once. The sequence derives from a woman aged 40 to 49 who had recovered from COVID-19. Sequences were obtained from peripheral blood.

Here the CDR3 reads CASSQDGTLNYGYTF. CDR3 in DNA: TGCGCCAGCAGCCAAGATGGGACATTGAACTATGGCTACACCTTC. V is TRBV4-1 and J is TRBJ1-2, with a weak D call TRBD1 (6 bases). Per germline, CDR1 MGHRA and CDR2 YSYEKL. The length of the CDR3 is 15 residues. Trimming removed 0 bases at V and 2 bases at J, with 10 bases between.